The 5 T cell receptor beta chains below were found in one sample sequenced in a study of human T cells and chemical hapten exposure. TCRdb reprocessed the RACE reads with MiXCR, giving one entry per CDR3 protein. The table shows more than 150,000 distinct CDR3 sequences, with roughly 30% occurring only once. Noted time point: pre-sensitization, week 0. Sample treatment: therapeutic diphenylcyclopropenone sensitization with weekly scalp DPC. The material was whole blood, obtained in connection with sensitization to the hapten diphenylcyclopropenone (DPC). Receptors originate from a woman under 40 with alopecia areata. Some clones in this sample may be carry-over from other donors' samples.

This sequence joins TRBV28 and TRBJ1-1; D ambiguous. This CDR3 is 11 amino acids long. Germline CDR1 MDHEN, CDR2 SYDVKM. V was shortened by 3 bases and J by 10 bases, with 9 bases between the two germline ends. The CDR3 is CASSFSFAAFF. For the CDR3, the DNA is TGTGCCAGCAGTTTCTCCTTTGCAGCTTTCTTT.

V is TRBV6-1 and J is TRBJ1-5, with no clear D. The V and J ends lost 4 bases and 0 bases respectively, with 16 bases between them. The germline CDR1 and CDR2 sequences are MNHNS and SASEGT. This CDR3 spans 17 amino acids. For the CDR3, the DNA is TGTGCCAGCAGTGGGCCCTGGACGGGATATAGCAATCAGCCCCAGCATTTT. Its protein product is CASSGPWTGYSNQPQHF.

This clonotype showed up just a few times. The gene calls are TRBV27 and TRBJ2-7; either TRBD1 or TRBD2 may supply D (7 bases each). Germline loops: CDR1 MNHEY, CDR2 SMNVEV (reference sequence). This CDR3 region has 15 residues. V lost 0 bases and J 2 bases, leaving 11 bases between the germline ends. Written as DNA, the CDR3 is TGTGCCAGCAGTTTATCGGGGGGGACAGCCTACGAGCAGTACTTC. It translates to CASSLSGGTAYEQYF.

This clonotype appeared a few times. CDR3 residues: CASSLAGPFTGELFF. The CDR3 DNA follows: TGTGCCAGCAGTTTGGCCGGACCCTTCACCGGGGAGCTGTTTTTT. The gene calls are TRBV28 and TRBJ2-2; D ambiguous. Germline loops: CDR1 MDHEN, CDR2 SYDVKM. This CDR3 has 15 residues. Trimming shortened V by 3 bases and J by 4 bases, and 12 bases separated the two germline ends. Looking up the rest from reference TRBV28 and TRBJ2-2 gives the full variable domain: DVKVTQSSRYLVKRTGEKVFLECVQDMDHENMFWYRQDPGLGLRLIYFSYDVKMKEKGDIPEGYSVSREKKERFSLILESASTNQTSMYLCASSLAGPFTGELFFGEGSRLTVL.

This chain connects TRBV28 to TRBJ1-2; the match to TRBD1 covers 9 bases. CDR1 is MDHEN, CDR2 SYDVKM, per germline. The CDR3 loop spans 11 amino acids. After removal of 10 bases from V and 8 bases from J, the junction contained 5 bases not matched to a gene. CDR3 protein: CAIQGARGYTF. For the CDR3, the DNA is TGTGCCATACAGGGGGCGAGAGGCTACACCTTC.